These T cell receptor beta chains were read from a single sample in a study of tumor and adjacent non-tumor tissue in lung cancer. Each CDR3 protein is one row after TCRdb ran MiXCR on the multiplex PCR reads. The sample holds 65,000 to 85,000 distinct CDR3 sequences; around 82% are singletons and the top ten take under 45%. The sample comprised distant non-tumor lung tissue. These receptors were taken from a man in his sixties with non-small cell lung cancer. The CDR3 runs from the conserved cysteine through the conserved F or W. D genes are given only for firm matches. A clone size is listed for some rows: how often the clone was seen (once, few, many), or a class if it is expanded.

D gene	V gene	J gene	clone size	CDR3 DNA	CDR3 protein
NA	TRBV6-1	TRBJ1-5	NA	TGTGCCAGCAGTGGGGGGGGCCAAAATCAGCCCCAACATTTT	CASSGGGQNQPQHF
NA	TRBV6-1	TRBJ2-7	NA	TGTGCCAGCCGTGAAGGGACGGGGGCCTACGAGCAGTACTTC	CASREGTGAYEQYF
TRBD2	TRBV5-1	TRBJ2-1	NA	TGCGCCAGCAGGGAAGTTTGGACTAGCGGGAGTCGGGATGAGCAGTTCTTC	CASREVWTSGSRDEQFF
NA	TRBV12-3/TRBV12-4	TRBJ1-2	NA	TGTGCCAGCAGTCCCCGCAAGGGTGGTGGCTACACCTTC	CASSPRKGGGYTF
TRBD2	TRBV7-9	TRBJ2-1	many	TGTGCCAGCAGCTTAAACGGCGGGAGGGGCAATGAGCAGTTCTTC	CASSLNGGRGNEQFF
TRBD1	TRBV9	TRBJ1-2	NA	TGTGTCAGCAGCGTAGGGACAGGACCTCCGGGAGGCTACACCTTC	CVSSVGTGPPGGYTF
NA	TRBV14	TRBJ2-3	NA	TGTGGCAGCAGCTCCGAAGTCTATGCGGTAGGGGTAGATACGCAGTACTTT	CGSSSEVYAVGVDTQYF
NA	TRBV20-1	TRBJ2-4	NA	TGCAGTGCTAGAGGACTGCATAACATTCAGTACTTC	CSARGLHNIQYF
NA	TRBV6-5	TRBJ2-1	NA	TGTGCCAGCAGTTACGGAATCCTTGATGAGCAGTTCTTC	CASSYGILDEQFF
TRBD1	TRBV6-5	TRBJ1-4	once	TGTGCCAGCAGATACCAGGGGCAGGGGGGAGAAAAACTGTTTTTT	CASRYQGQGGEKLFF
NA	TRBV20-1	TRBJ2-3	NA	TGCAGTGCTCCCCAAACGGACATGGGAATCTGGGAAGATACGCAGTATTTT	CSAPQTDMGIWEDTQYF
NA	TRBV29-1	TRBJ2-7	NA	TGCAACGCTGCCTACAGCTTCTACGAGCAGTACTTC	CNAAYSFYEQYF
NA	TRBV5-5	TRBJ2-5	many	TGTGCCAGCAGCTCTTTTTCGGAGACCCAGTACTTC	CASSSFSETQYF
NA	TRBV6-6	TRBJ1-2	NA	TGTGCCAGCAGTCGCGTATCCCGGTTGATTATTGATGGCTACAGCTTC	CASSRVSRLIIDGYSF
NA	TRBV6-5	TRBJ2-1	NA	TGTGACAGTAGTTGGGTGGGAGTCAATGAGCAGTTCTTC	CDSSWVGVNEQFF
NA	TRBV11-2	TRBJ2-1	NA	TGTGCCAGTAGCTCTGCCTACAATGAGCACTTCTTC	CASSSAYNEHFF
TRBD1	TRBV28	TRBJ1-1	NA	TGTGCCAGCAGTATCCAAGACAGGGCAACCGAAGCTTTCTTT	CASSIQDRATEAFF
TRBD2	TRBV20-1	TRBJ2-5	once	TGCAATGCGGACCGGGACTACCAAGAGACCCAGAACTTC	CNADRDYQETQNF
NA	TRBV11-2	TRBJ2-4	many	TGTGCCAGCAGCCGATCTGGGGCAGCCAAAAACATTCAGTACTTC	CASSRSGAAKNIQYF
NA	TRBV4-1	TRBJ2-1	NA	TGCACCAGCAGCCAATCCCCCGTTGGGGCTGCTGACTACAATGAGCAGTTCTTC	CTSSQSPVGAADYNEQFF
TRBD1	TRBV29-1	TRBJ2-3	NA	TGCAGCGCCCAGACAGGGGCGGATAGCACAGATACGAAGTATTTT	CSAQTGADSTDTKYF
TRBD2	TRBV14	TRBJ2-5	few	TGTACCAACAGCCGCTGGACTAGTGGGAGGCAAGAGACCCAGTACTTC	CTNSRWTSGRQETQYF
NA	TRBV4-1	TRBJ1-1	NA	TGCACCAGCGGCCAACAGGGATTTGAAGCTTTCTTT	CTSGQQGFEAFF
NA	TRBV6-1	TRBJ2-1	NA	TGTGCCAGCAGTTACCCCGCCTGGGATTCGGATGAACAGTTCTTC	CASSYPAWDSDEQFF
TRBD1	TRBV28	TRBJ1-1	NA	TGTGCCAGCAATTCCGGGACAGGGTTCACCGAAGCTTTCTTT	CASNSGTGFTEAFF
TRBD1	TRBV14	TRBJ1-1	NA	TGTGCCCGCAGCCGCTGGGGACAGAGGAACACTGAAGCTTTCTTT	CARSRWGQRNTEAFF
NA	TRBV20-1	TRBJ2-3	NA	TGCAGTGTTAGAGATCTCTCACCAGATACGCAGTATTTT	CSVRDLSPDTQYF
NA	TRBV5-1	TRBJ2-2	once	TGCGCCAGCAGTCCGGGAAACTCGAACACCTGGGAACTGTTTTTT	CASSPGNSNTWELFF
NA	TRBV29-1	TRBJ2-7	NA	TGCAGTGTCGCCCTTGGCGGGATCTCGTATGAGCAGTGCTTC	CSVALGGISYEQCF
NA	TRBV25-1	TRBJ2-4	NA	TGTGACAGCACATCCTCAAACACTCAGTACTTC	CDSTSSNTQYF
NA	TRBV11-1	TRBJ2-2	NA	TGTGCCAGCAGCTCATTGATGAGGTGGGGAACCGGGGAGCTGTTTTTT	CASSSLMRWGTGELFF
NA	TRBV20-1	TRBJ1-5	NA	TGCAGTGCTAGAGGTCAGGACAGACCTAATCAGCCCCAATATTTT	CSARGQDRPNQPQYF
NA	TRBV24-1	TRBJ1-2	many	TGTGCCACCAGTGATTTTGGGGCTACTTATGGCTACACCTTC	CATSDFGATYGYTF
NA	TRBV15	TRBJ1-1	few	TGTGCCACCAGCAGAGATTTAGCTATGAACACTGAAGCTTTCTTT	CATSRDLAMNTEAFF
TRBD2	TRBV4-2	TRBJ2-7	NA	TGTGCCAGCAACAGGAGCGAGACTAGCGGCTCCTACGAGCTGCACTTC	CASNRSETSGSYELHF
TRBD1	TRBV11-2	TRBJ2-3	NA	TGTGTCAGCACCCGGGACAGGGAGATGGATACGCAGTATTTT	CVSTRDREMDTQYF
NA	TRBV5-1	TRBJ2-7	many	TGCGCCAGCAGCTTCGCCAGTACCTACGAGCAGTACTTC	CASSFASTYEQYF
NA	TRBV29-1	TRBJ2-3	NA	TGCAGCCTTTTAGAAGGGGCCACAGATACGCAGTATTTT	CSLLEGATDTQYF
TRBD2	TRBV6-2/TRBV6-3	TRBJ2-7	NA	TGTGCCAACAGTTACTCGAATAGCGGGGAATCCTACGAGCAGTACTTC	CANSYSNSGESYEQYF
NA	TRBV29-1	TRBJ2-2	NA	TGCAGAGTTGTGGGACTTAACAGCGGGGAGCTGTTTTTT	CRVVGLNSGELFF